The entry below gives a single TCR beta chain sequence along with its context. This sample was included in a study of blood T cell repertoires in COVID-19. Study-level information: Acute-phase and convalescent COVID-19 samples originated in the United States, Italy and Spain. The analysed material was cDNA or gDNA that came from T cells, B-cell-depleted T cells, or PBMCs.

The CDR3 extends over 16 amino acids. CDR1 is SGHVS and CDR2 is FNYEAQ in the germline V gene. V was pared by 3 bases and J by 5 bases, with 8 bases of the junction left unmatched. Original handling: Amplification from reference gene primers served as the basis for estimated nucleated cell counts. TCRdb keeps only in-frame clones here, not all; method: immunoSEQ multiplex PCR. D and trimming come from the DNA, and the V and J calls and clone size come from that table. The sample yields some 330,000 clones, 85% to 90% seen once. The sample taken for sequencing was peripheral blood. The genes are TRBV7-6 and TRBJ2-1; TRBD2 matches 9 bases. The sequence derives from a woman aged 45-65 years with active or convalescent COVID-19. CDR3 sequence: CASSLKLAGGNNEQFF. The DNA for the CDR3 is TGTGCCAGCAGCTTGAAACTAGCGGGCGGGAACAATGAGCAGTTCTTC.